The source of this T cell receptor (beta chain) is a study of T cell responses to AZD1222 COVID-19 vaccine. The study, taken as a whole, reports: In all cases, repertoires were sampled only after the peak T cell response. Targeting of unmutated variant regions was reportedly seen in nearly half of spike-specific TCRs. White British donors predominated, females outnumbered males, and clonal diversity was possibly underestimated.

Profiling relied on immunoSEQ multiplex PCR, and the TCRdb table lists in-frame clones only, not all of them. This sample carries 43,000 or so clones, about 90% of them seen once, and the ten largest clones take about 36%. Looked up from germline, CDR1 is SGHDT and CDR2 is YYEEEE. The CDR3 totals 15 residues. Trimming took off 2 bases at V and 7 bases at J, with 16 bases between the two ends. With regard to this clone: Its cognate antigen is unknown.

The chain joins TRBV5-6 to TRBJ2-1; D is possibly TRBD1 or TRBD2 (6 bases each). The sequencing used peripheral blood, collected 28 days after the second AZD1222 dose. This TCR came from an adult who received the AZD1222 COVID-19 vaccine. The CDR3 nucleotides are TGTGCCAGCAGCTTAGGGGGGTCCCCCAGGAATGAGCAGTTCTTC. This codes for CASSLGGSPRNEQFF.